Presented here are 27 T cell receptor beta chains from one specimen sequenced in a study of blood T cell repertoires in COVID-19. Some clones are missing from TCRdb's copy, which holds only in-frame ones; the method was immunoSEQ multiplex PCR. The repertoire holds 150,000 to 200,000 clones, with around 84% as singletons. The sample comprised peripheral blood. These TCRs come from a woman in her seventies with COVID-19, enrolled during active disease.

A few counts support this clone. The CDR3, as DNA: TGTGCCAGTACCGCGTTGGACAGTCTGAACACTGAAGCTTTCTTT. It is translated as CASTALDSLNTEAFF. The V gene is TRBV19, the J gene TRBJ1-1; D might be TRBD1 (6 bases). This CDR3 is 15 amino acids long. Between the trimmed V and J ends, which lost 7 bases and 0 bases, there was a span of 15 bases. The V gene's germline CDR1 is LNHDA and CDR2 SQIVND (reference sequence).

The V and J genes are TRBV6-5 and TRBJ2-4; weak D call: TRBD2 (5 bases). This CDR3 is built from 13 residues. V lost 6 bases and J lost 8, with 14 bases in between. Germline assignment: CDR1 MNHEY and CDR2 SVGAGI. The CDR3 here is CASSPPPGDIQYF. The CDR3 coding sequence is TGTGCCAGCAGCCCACCCCCCGGGGACATTCAGTACTTC.

The chain has TRBV19 and TRBJ2-5, with D perhaps matching TRBD1 (6 bases). Germline V gene lookup returns CDR1 LNHDA and CDR2 SQIVND (reference sequence). The V gene lost 2 bases and the J gene lost 4 bases, with 8 bases spanning the gap. This CDR3 region has 13 residues. Here the CDR3 reads CASSIQGRETQYF. The CDR3 DNA reads TGTGCCAGTAGTATACAGGGGAGAGAGACCCAGTACTTC.

This clone came up a few times. The chain recombines TRBV19 with TRBJ1-2, with 9 bases lining up with TRBD1. CDR3 length: 15 amino acids. Germline loops: CDR1 LNHDA, CDR2 SQIVND (reference sequence). Trimming cost V 4 bases and J 4 bases; bases outside gene matches: 7. CDR3 region: CASSTLGQGTYGYTF. For the CDR3, the DNA is TGTGCCAGTAGTACCCTCGGACAGGGGACCTATGGCTACACCTTC.

This CDR3 is CAWTDTSSYNEQFF. In DNA, the CDR3 is TGTGCCTGGACGGACACGAGCTCCTACAATGAGCAGTTCTTC. This chain connects TRBV30 to TRBJ2-1; weak D call: TRBD1 (5 bases). This CDR3 is built from 14 residues. V shed 4 bases and J shed 0 bases, with 10 bases lying between them. CDR1 GTSNPN and CDR2 SVGIG come from the germline V gene (reference sequence).

V and J are TRBV19 and TRBJ1-1; 8 bases align to TRBD1. The J segment lost 10 bases and the V segment lost 6 bases, leaving 7 bases of the junction unmatched. The CDR3 contains 12 residues. Per the germline V gene, CDR1 is LNHDA and CDR2 is SQIVND (reference sequence). CDR3 in amino acids: CASSLQGARAFF. In DNA form, the CDR3 reads TGTGCCAGTAGCCTCCAGGGGGCGCGAGCTTTCTTT.

The chain has TRBV6-5 and TRBJ2-3; D possibly corresponds to TRBD1 (5 bases). The germline CDR1 and CDR2 sequences are MNHEY and SVGAGI. The CDR3 has 13 amino acids. V gave up 4 bases and J gave up 6 bases, with 11 bases separating them. The CDR3: CASSFGQADTQYF. Written as DNA, the CDR3 is TGTGCCAGCAGTTTTGGACAAGCGGATACGCAGTATTTT.

The chain employs TRBV14 and TRBJ1-3, with 9 bases identical to TRBD1. Germline-derived CDR1 and CDR2 are SGHDN and FVKESK. The junction had 7 bases not matched to a gene; V was cut back by 4 bases and J by 3 bases. The CDR3 extends over 16 amino acids. CDR3 sequence (DNA): TGTGCCAGCAGCCCACTACAGGGGGCCGGTGGAAACACCATATATTTT. Translated, it gives CASSPLQGAGGNTIYF.

The genes are TRBV6-1 and TRBJ1-2; 8 bases match TRBD1. The CDR3 covers 15 residues. J gave up 2 bases and V 0 bases, and 2 bases lay outside the gene matches. Germline lookup yields CDR1 MNHNS and CDR2 SASEGT. The CDR3 loop reads CASSEAQGANYGYTF. DNA of the CDR3: TGTGCCAGCAGTGAAGCGCAGGGGGCAAACTATGGCTACACCTTC.

This chain connects TRBV2 to TRBJ1-4; D is possibly TRBD1 (6 bases). The CDR3 contains 15 residues. V was shortened by 6 bases and J by 8 bases, with 19 bases between the two germline ends. Germline CDR1 SNHLY, CDR2 FYNNEI. The CDR3 region is CASSLTGSIYEKLFF. CDR3 sequence (DNA): TGTGCCAGCAGCCTAACAGGGAGCATTTACGAAAAACTGTTTTTT.

V is TRBV28 and J is TRBJ2-2, with D maybe TRBD2 (5 bases). V was pared by 6 bases and J by 7 bases, with 18 bases between. Germline CDR1 MDHEN, CDR2 SYDVKM. This CDR3 has 15 amino acids. The CDR3 spells CASSTLGLRGGELFF. CDR3 sequence (DNA): TGTGCCAGCAGCACCCTAGGATTACGGGGCGGGGAGCTGTTTTTT.

The rearrangement links TRBV4-1 to TRBJ2-7; TRBD2 aligns across 15 bases. From germline, CDR1 is MGHRA and CDR2 YSYEKL. CDR3 size: 17 residues. V trimming: 3 bases; J trimming: 6 bases; junction bases outside the gene matches: 9. This CDR3 reads CASSHAGTSGRSSEQYF. CDR3 nucleotide sequence: TGCGCCAGCAGCCATGCCGGGACTAGCGGGAGGTCGAGCGAGCAGTACTTC.

This rearrangement joins TRBV9 to TRBJ2-7; TRBD1 aligns across 8 bases. CDR1 is SGDLS and CDR2 is YYNGEE in the germline V gene. The CDR3 is 13 residues long. V gave up 3 bases and J gave up 11 bases; unmatched junction bases: 10. The CDR3 region is CASSATPDREKYF. In DNA form, the CDR3 reads TGTGCCAGCAGCGCGACCCCGGACAGGGAAAAGTACTTC.

The rearrangement joins TRBV6-6 to TRBJ1-2, with 8 bases fitting TRBD1. CDR1 MNHNY and CDR2 SVGAGI come from the germline V gene (reference sequence). The CDR3 extends over 13 amino acids. Unmatched junction bases numbered 11, after V lost 11 bases and J lost 6 bases. DNA for the CDR3: TGTGCCGGAAACTCCGGGACAGGTAATGGCTACACCTTC. It codes for CAGNSGTGNGYTF.

The chain couples TRBV6-6 to TRBJ2-7, with D perhaps matching TRBD1 (5 bases). The V gene lost 2 bases and the J gene lost 0 bases, with 11 bases spanning the gap. This CDR3 region has 15 residues. Germline assignment: CDR1 MNHNY and CDR2 SVGAGI (reference sequence). The CDR3 bases are TGTGCCAGCAGTTACGTCATCCAGGGCTCCTACGAGCAGTACTTC. Amino acids: CASSYVIQGSYEQYF.

This clone showed up just once. This rearrangement joins TRBV28 to TRBJ1-4; perhaps TRBD1 as D (5 bases). The germline gives CDR1 MDHEN, CDR2 SYDVKM. Trimming removed 7 bases from V and 8 bases from J, with 17 bases in between. This CDR3 has 14 residues. The CDR3 loop is CASNYGGSEEKLFF. The CDR3 region has the DNA TGTGCCAGCAACTACGGGGGGAGCGAAGAAAAACTGTTTTTT.

The chain uses TRBV28 and TRBJ2-1; TRBD2 matches 7 bases. The V gene end was trimmed by 10 bases and the J gene end by 5 bases; junction bases not matched to a gene: 2. The CDR3 spans 11 residues. Germline V gene data show CDR1 as MDHEN and CDR2 as SYDVKM. CDR3 in DNA: TGTGCCACCACTAGCGACAATGAGCAGTTCTTC. Amino acids: CATTSDNEQFF.

This clone was detected only once. The chain recombines TRBV2 with TRBJ1-2; D is ambiguous. Trimming pared 6 bases from V and 7 bases from J, leaving 24 bases between. This CDR3 is built from 16 residues. Per germline, CDR1 SNHLY and CDR2 FYNNEI. In DNA, the CDR3 is TGTGCCAGCAGACCCAATCTAAACAGTTGGATTGGTGGCTACACCTTC. Encoded protein: CASRPNLNSWIGGYTF.

The chain links TRBV29-1 to TRBJ1-2, with D possibly matching TRBD1 (6 bases). CDR1 is SQVTM and CDR2 is ANQGSEA in the germline V gene. Trimming removed 5 bases at V and 6 bases at J, with 10 bases between. This CDR3 has 11 amino acids. CDR3 in amino acids: CSVTGYDGYTF. DNA for the CDR3: TGCAGCGTTACAGGGTACGATGGCTACACCTTC.

The chain combines TRBV12-5 with TRBJ2-4, with TRBD2 identical over 8 bases. Germline loops: CDR1 LGHNT, CDR2 FRNRAP. CDR3 length equals 19 residues. V trimming: 3 bases; J trimming: 0 bases; junction bases outside the gene matches: 13. CDR3 region: CASGFRAAGGLLAKNIQYF. The CDR3 DNA reads TGTGCTAGTGGTTTCCGGGCCGCGGGGGGCCTACTAGCCAAAAACATTCAGTACTTC.

V is TRBV12-5 and J is TRBJ2-3; the D gene is possibly TRBD1 (6 bases). This CDR3 spans 14 amino acids. Trimming shortened V by 3 bases and J by 2 bases, and 9 bases separated the two germline ends. Germline V gene data show CDR1 as LGHNT and CDR2 as FRNRAP. The CDR3 region has the DNA TGTGCTAGTGGTTTCGGACAGCCCACAGATACGCAGTATTTT. Encoded protein: CASGFGQPTDTQYF. The full variable domain, in which reference TRBV12-5 and TRBJ2-3 provide the parts outside the CDR3, is DARVTQTPRHKVTEMGQEVTMRCQPILGHNTVFWYRQTMMQGLELLAYFRNRAPLDDSGMPKDRFSAEMPDATLATLKIQPSEPRDSAVYFCASGFGQPTDTQYFGPGTRLTVL.

The rearrangement joins TRBV11-2 to TRBJ2-6; the D gene is possibly TRBD2 (5 bases). Trimming shortened V by 4 bases and J by 2 bases, and 21 bases separated the two germline ends. This CDR3 has 19 residues. Germline lookup yields CDR1 SGHAT and CDR2 FQNNGV. As DNA, the CDR3 is TGTGCCAGCAGCTCAAGAGCCCGGCGGGCCGGGACTGGGGCCAACGTCCTGACTTTC. Translation: CASSSRARRAGTGANVLTF.

The CDR3 DNA reads as TGCAGCGTTGCTGCTGCCGGGACAGGGGGCGGGGATGGCTACACCTTC. This sequence encodes CSVAAAGTGGGDGYTF. The chain combines TRBV29-1 with TRBJ1-2; 12 bases fit TRBD1. CDR1 is SQVTM, CDR2 ANQGSEA, per germline. V was clipped by 4 bases and J by 6 bases; unmatched bases: 12. The CDR3 contains 16 residues.

The V call is TRBV24-1, the J call TRBJ2-2; 14 nucleotides agree with TRBD2. Germline values: CDR1 KGHDR, CDR2 SFDVKD. The CDR3 has 17 amino acids. Unmatched junction bases numbered 5, after V lost 9 bases and J lost 0 bases. In DNA, the CDR3 is TGTGCCACCTCCGGGACTAGCGGGGGCCCGAACACCGGGGAGCTGTTTTTT. Protein: CATSGTSGGPNTGELFF.

The V gene is TRBV19, the J gene TRBJ1-1, with D maybe TRBD1 (6 bases). This CDR3 has 14 residues. Looked up from germline, CDR1 is LNHDA and CDR2 is SQIVND (reference sequence). Trimming stripped 6 bases from V and 2 bases from J, with 13 bases between. CDR3 bases: TGTGCCAGTAGACCGATGGGGGCCAACACTGAAGCTTTCTTT. This encodes CASRPMGANTEAFF.

This clone has only one observation. The V call is TRBV5-8, the J call TRBJ1-1, with a possible D match to TRBD1 (6 bases). The CDR3 length is 14 residues. Germline CDR1 reads SGHTS; CDR2 reads YDEGEE. Deletions cut 1 base from V and 6 bases from J, with 13 bases between. CDR3 DNA: TGTGCCAGCAGCTTGTTACAGGGCAGAGCTGAAGCTTTCTTT. The encoded protein is CASSLLQGRAEAFF.

This rearrangement joins TRBV6-2 or TRBV6-3 to TRBJ1-3; TRBD1 might be the D (6 bases). Germline V gene data show CDR1 as MNHEY and CDR2 as SVGEGT. Trimming cost V 6 bases and J 0 bases, with 15 bases left between them. CDR3 size: 16 residues. Here the CDR3 reads CASSQQGLFSGNTIYF. The CDR3 nucleotides read TGTGCCAGCAGCCAGCAGGGGCTATTCTCTGGAAACACCATATATTTT.